What follows are 3 T cell receptor beta chains derived from one specimen sequenced in a study of cytomegalovirus exposure and HLA in healthy donors (dated by TCRdb to 2016 to 2017). The method was the immunoSEQ multiplex PCR assay. For the multiplex PCR, a mixture combining 60 forward primers for TCR Vbeta segments and 13 reverse primers for TCR Jbeta segments was used. TCRdb took this table from immuneACCESS and kept in-frame rearrangements with V and J called. Such tables lack part of the clones; where checked against another copy, unresolved V genes explain under half of the gap, and the rest is unexplained. Within this sample are around 180,000 clones, with approximately 80% of them counted one time only. Roughly 5.2% of the sample rests with the top ten. Sequenced material: PBMCs. The source of these receptors is a man younger than 35 in good health and CMV-seronegative.

V usage is TRBV7-2 and J usage is TRBJ1-4; TRBD1 agrees at 8 bases. The CDR3 consists of 15 residues. Looked up from germline, CDR1 is SGHTA and CDR2 is FQGNSA. Trimming took 5 bases from V and 2 from J; bases not matched to a gene: 4. The CDR3 here is CASSTRDRTNEKLFF. Written as DNA, the CDR3 is TGTGCCAGCAGCACCCGGGACAGGACTAATGAAAAACTGTTTTTT.

Here the CDR3 DNA reads TGTGCCAGCAGCCTTCGACTAGCGGGAGGGATCGACGAGCAGTACTTC. Translation: CASSLRLAGGIDEQYF. The V gene is TRBV7-8, the J gene TRBJ2-7; 14 bases align to TRBD2. This CDR3 comprises 16 residues. Losses at the gene ends were 5 bases for V and 5 bases for J; bases not matched to a gene: 8. From germline, CDR1 is SGHVS and CDR2 FQNEAQ.

V usage is TRBV5-4 and J usage is TRBJ2-7; 7 nucleotides line up with TRBD1. The J segment lost 4 bases and the V segment lost 4 bases, leaving 8 bases of the junction unmatched. This CDR3 has 14 amino acids. In germline, CDR1 is SGHNT, CDR2 YYREEE (reference sequence). The DNA for the CDR3 is TGTGCCAGCAGCCGCCGGGACAGTACATACGAGCAGTACTTC. It yields the protein CASSRRDSTYEQYF. The whole variable domain, remainder taken from reference TRBV5-4 and TRBJ2-7, is ETGVTQSPTHLIKTRGQQVTLRCSSQSGHNTVSWYQQALGQGPQFIFQYYREEENGRGNFPPRFSGLQFPNYSSELNVNALELDDSALYLCASSRRDSTYEQYFGPGTRLTVT.